This TCR beta chain was identified during a study of cytomegalovirus exposure and HLA in healthy donors. For the study at large: Earlier findings included about 120 million unique TCR beta sequences obtained from 180 million or so T cells.

V shed 1 base and J shed 6 bases, with 7 bases lying between them. CDR1 is KGHSH and CDR2 is LQKENI in the germline V gene. The CDR3 spans 12 residues. Only one count was recorded for this clone. Primers for the PCR totalled 60 Vbeta and 13 Jbeta. Generated by immunoSEQ multiplex PCR, the TCRdb table keeps only in-frame clones and is missing some. The sample records some 190,000 clones, roughly four fifths being singletons. This clonotype was sampled from a man younger than 35 in good health and CMV-seronegative. Sequencing was carried out using PBMCs. V gene TRBV18 combines with J gene TRBJ2-7; D ambiguous. In DNA, the CDR3 is TGTGCCAGCTCACCACGAACCAGCGAGCAGTACTTC. Translated: CASSPRTSEQYF.